This TCR beta chain was found in a study of cytomegalovirus exposure and HLA in healthy donors (dated by TCRdb to the late 2010s). Looking at the study overall: According to an earlier analysis of around 600 of the donors, 150 million to 200 million T cells yielded 95 million to 140 million unique TCR beta sequences and about 300 Gb of sequence data. An early release that covered some 640 HLA-typed donors contained around 300 gigabases of sequencing data and tens of millions of unique TCR sequences. The genetic ancestry cluster associated with self-reported Caucasian donors included 70% to 85% of the approximately 430 genotyped donors. The study was designed to test whether signatures of past pathogen exposure could be identified by cataloging public T cell receptors. The T cell repertoires of several hundred subjects were profiled by immunosequencing and related to cytomegalovirus serostatus. Along with the approximately 700-subject first cohort, a separate validation cohort of over a hundred different subjects was used. To predict cytomegalovirus infection status, the study combined high-throughput TCR immunosequencing, statistical association of individual TCRs with disease status, and machine learning. A later analysis re-examined previously published TCR beta repertoires from just over 650 donors and added high-resolution HLA genotyping to investigate patterns of TCR occurrence. Rather than using new phenotypic data, the later analysis identified candidate immune exposures from TCR beta sequences and from how often those sequences occurred across donors. An earlier analysis of roughly 600 of the donors used high-throughput TCR beta sequencing to judge whether each TCR beta V gene segment behaved as functional or pseudogenic. Donor age, sex, ethnicity and CMV serostatus were compiled together with the repertoire data. In a later genetic analysis, genome-wide SNP genotypes for about 65% of the roughly 700 donors were used, and that subset was treated as a discovery cohort. All discovery cohort repertoires had been generated on a single sequencing platform. HLA typing included class I and class II loci at four-digit resolution. Typing coverage differed by locus: A, B, C, DRB1 and DQB1 were typed in roughly 620-630 donors, DQA1 in around 500, DPA1 in 600 to 610, and DPB1 in about 450. Roughly 5 DR-DQ haplotypes were handled as single units for association and clustering, since linkage in the cohort was strong. Among some 400 genotyped donors of the cohort, an average of around 240,000 unique TCR beta nucleotide sequences were sequenced per donor, roughly a sixth of them non-productive.

This clone has just a few counts. Its target antigen remains unknown. No base qualities exist here, and no much larger clone lies one base off it. Including cysteine and phenylalanine, the CDR3 has 16 amino acids. CDR3 DNA only is kept here, 48 bases in frame from base 1. Trimmed from V: 1 base; trimmed from J: 4 bases; junction bases lacking a gene match: 4. From a lookup of the germline V gene, CDR1 and CDR2 are SGHRS and YFSETQ. The receptor library was made with the immunoSEQ multiplex PCR assay. For the multiplex PCR, a mixture combining 60 forward primers for TCR Vbeta segments and 13 reverse primers for TCR Jbeta segments was used. A multiplex PCR assay on genomic DNA amplified the CDR3 region of rearranged TCR beta genes. The Illumina HiSeq System was used to sequence the amplified TCR beta libraries as 87-base-pair reads. Turning to the authors' computational methods: A later analysis counted approximately 84 million unique TCR beta chains across the 550 to 800 repertoires, and approximately 11 million of these chains were shared by at least two donors. Raw reads were error-corrected and collapsed into unique sequences with a nearest-neighbor algorithm that merged closely related sequences to remove PCR and sequencing errors. V, D and J gene segments were assigned by aligning CDR3 sequences to IMGT reference sequences. For a sequence to be retained, a match of at least six nucleotides to both a V gene segment and a J gene segment was required. A rearrangement was called productive if the CDR3 had no stop codons and remained in frame with V and J, and every other rearrangement was called non-productive. CDR3 was defined according to IMGT convention as the region running from the second conserved V-encoded cysteine to the conserved J-encoded phenylalanine. Sequences without an unambiguous match to a single V gene segment were excluded from the earlier analysis of almost 600 of the donors. In an earlier analysis of 587 of the donors, a V segment was called functional when productive rearrangements were above 56.7%, and segregating when the standard deviation between donors exceeded 5%. To diagnose cytomegalovirus status from the catalog of TCR beta chain sequences, a statistical classification framework was built. A later analysis assigned V and J genes by comparing TCR nucleotide sequences with IMGT/GENE-DB human TR gene sequences. In a later analysis, CDR3 sequences and most-parsimonious VDJ recombination scenarios were assigned using the TCRdist pipeline. In a later analysis, each TCR beta chain was defined by its CDR3 amino acid sequence together with its V-gene family, and reads without a unique V-gene family were excluded. As a way to deal with suspected cross-contamination and a sequencing artifact, a later analysis dropped 450 to 600 nucleotide sequences that were highly shared and had low generation probability. In a later analysis, a clonal expansion index for each public chain was calculated from normalized within-repertoire ranks of inferred template counts. In a later analysis, generation probabilities were computed using a VDJ recombination model fitted to out-of-frame rearrangements, and the results were checked against IGoR. In a later analysis, hypergeometric tests were used to score TCR-TCR, TCR-HLA and TCR-CMV co-occurrence, with a repertoire-size bias correction applied to TCR pairs. In a later analysis, false discovery rates were estimated by permuting HLA or CMV assignments 20 times. In a later analysis, co-occurring TCRs were grouped with DBSCAN, and TCRdist sequence similarity was added when clustering was performed within HLA-allele-positive subsets. Co-occurrence clustering excluded repertoires with fewer than 30,000 or more than 120,000 public chains, plus five with anomalous nucleotide sharing. TCRdb took this table from immuneACCESS and kept in-frame rearrangements with V and J called. Such tables lack part of the clones; where checked against another copy, unresolved V genes explain under half of the gap, and the rest is unexplained. From that table come the V and J calls and clone size; the DNA was used to work out D and trimming. The sample table lists over 150,000 clones, about 78% of them with a count of one. The ten largest make up 2.5% to 3.5% of the sample.

The cohort was made up of 666 healthy bone marrow donors. All cohort members were sampled while nominally healthy, although unrecorded immune exposures were likely present. The donor tested CMV seronegative and was one of the 352 seronegative cohort members. A peripheral blood sample was collected from each donor, and TCR beta sequencing was performed on peripheral blood mononuclear cells. The Qiagen DNeasy Blood Extraction Kit was used to extract genomic DNA from the blood cell samples. General conclusions and limits of the study: The classifier was reported to diagnose cytomegalovirus status with high specificity and sensitivity in both the original and validation cohorts. Because the 87-base-pair reads could not distinguish some IMGT-functional V segments, including TRBV6-2 and TRBV6-3, those segments were excluded. Most TCR sequences were observed very rarely across donors, whereas some public TCRs were present in many individuals. According to a later analysis, parvovirus B19, influenza, CMV and Epstein-Barr virus appeared linked to several top co-occurrence clusters. CMV serostatus was the only immune exposure information available for the cohort. Assigning TCR associations to individual alleles was difficult when HLA alleles, especially DR and DQ, strongly co-occurred. At a false discovery rate of 0.05, a later analysis linked under 20,000 TCR beta sequences to specific HLA alleles. According to a later analysis, most CMV-associated TCR beta chains appeared to be HLA-restricted, and the HLA associations seemed to be driven largely by CMV exposure. In an earlier analysis of some 640 of the donors, most TCR beta V segments were observed in productive rearrangements about 87% or about 30% of the time, broadly matching IMGT annotations. Because HLA typing was missing for some donors at each locus, association tests included only the typed subset. Compared with equally common non-associated chains, HLA-associated TCR beta chains in a later analysis were more clonally expanded and had lower generation probabilities. A group of highly shared sequence variants was considered likely to be a technical artifact of the sequencing pipeline. Compared with the 666-donor mean, donors in an Asian-associated ancestry cluster had fewer N-insertions in productive TCRs, according to a later genetic analysis. In a later analysis, the rate of TCR association differed among HLA loci, with DRB1 alleles having the most associated TCRs and HLA-C alleles having the fewest. Linkage disequilibrium might explain the correlated functional status among segregating V segments, but an unknown experimental factor could not be excluded. A further reported finding was that TCR beta sequences accurately predicted the HLA-A and HLA-B alleles for most subjects in the first cohort. The authors suggested that the approach could potentially be extended to other disease states and immunological phenotypes. In a later genetic analysis, a missense DCLRE1C variant was associated with V-gene and J-gene trimming of TCR beta chains, and the association was replicated in an independent cohort. Over 15 rarely observed V segments, including chromosome 9 orphons, were excluded from the earlier analysis of just under 600 of the donors because counts were too low. Only TCR beta chains were sequenced in this cohort, and the absence of alpha or paired-chain data limited detectable features. In vitro tests confirmed that three of the cytomegalovirus-associated TCR beta chains recognize cytomegalovirus antigens. In the study, approximately 150 TCR beta chains were listed as associated with cytomegalovirus. The presence/absence analyses assumed that sequencing depth was roughly uniform across donors, and that assumption may not be true.

This sequence uses TRBV5-1 and TRBJ1-3, and TRBD1 matches 11 of the central bases. The sequence was obtained from a young woman in good health and CMV-seronegative. Material: PBMCs. At the DNA level, the sequence is TGCGCCAGCAGCTTGTTCGGGACAGGGGGAGGAAACACCATATATTTT. This yields the protein CASSLFGTGGGNTIYF.